This T cell receptor (beta chain) was sequenced in a study of shared clonotypes between healthy human individuals. Whole-study results and caveats: Larger estimated richness was generally seen in naive subsets than in memory subsets.

To note about this clone: Its target is not known.

Naivety among CD8 cells was defined by CD45RO negativity and positive CCR7 selection, thereby excluding terminally differentiated effector memory CD45RA+ cells. Germline CDR1 SQVTM, CDR2 ANQGSEA. The V end was cut by 4 bases, the J end by 0 bases, with 9 bases between. CDR3 size: 13 residues. Some clones are missing from TCRdb's copy, which holds only in-frame ones; the method was immunoSEQ multiplex PCR. This repertoire shows roughly 550,000 clones, around 95% found once; its top ten account for 0.11%. The TCR sequence derives from a woman aged 25-40 years in good health. Input material: naive CD8+ T cells sorted from blood. This chain links TRBV29-1 with TRBJ1-1, with D unclear. In nucleotides, the CDR3 is TGCAGCGTTGGGGTAGGAGTGAACACTGAAGCTTTCTTT. This translates into CSVGVGVNTEAFF.